The 14 T cell receptor beta chains presented below share a single source sample, sequenced in a study of cytomegalovirus exposure and HLA in healthy donors. Amplification used 60 Vbeta primers and 13 Jbeta primers. Profiled with immunoSEQ multiplex PCR; TCRdb holds only in-frame clones, not every one. The table has about 200,000 clones, approximately 81% seen once. What was sequenced was PBMCs. The source of these receptors is a man aged 25-45 years in good health and CMV-seronegative.

This sequence joins TRBV11-2 and TRBJ1-6; D might be TRBD1 (6 bases). Germline V gene lookup returns CDR1 SGHAT and CDR2 FQNNGV. The V and J ends lost 3 bases and 6 bases respectively, with 15 bases between them. The CDR3 is 16 amino acids. CDR3 bases: TGTGCCAGCAGCTTGGAGGGGGGGGGACCTAATTCACCCCTCCACTTT. It specifies CASSLEGGGPNSPLHF.

The rearrangement links TRBV7-9 to TRBJ1-3; 8 bases map to TRBD1. Germline V gene data show CDR1 as SEHNR and CDR2 as FQNEAQ (reference sequence). J gave up 8 bases and V 5 bases, and 14 bases lay outside the gene matches. This CDR3 has 16 residues. The CDR3 nucleotides read TGTGCCAGCAGCGCCACCAACGGACAGGGCAGGGACACCATATATTTT. The encoded protein is CASSATNGQGRDTIYF.

The chain employs TRBV6-5 and TRBJ1-2, with a tentative D call TRBD1 (5 bases). Germline V gene lookup returns CDR1 MNHEY and CDR2 SVGAGI. The V end lost 5 bases, the J end lost 8 bases, and 15 bases lay between the germline ends. CDR3 length equals 13 residues. The CDR3 DNA is TGTGCCAGCAGTAACCCGTGGGGGGACGGCTACACCTTC. Its translation is CASSNPWGDGYTF.

V is TRBV7-9 and J is TRBJ2-5, with D perhaps TRBD2 (6 bases). The CDR3 has 14 residues. Germline CDR1 and CDR2: SEHNR and FQNEAQ (reference sequence). V gave up 0 bases and J gave up 2 bases, with 7 bases separating them. In DNA form, the CDR3 reads TGTGCCAGCAGCTTAGCTAGCGGACAAGAGACCCAGTACTTC. Protein: CASSLASGQETQYF.

This clone has just one count. This chain uses TRBV9 with TRBJ2-3, with 9 bases lining up with TRBD1. CDR3 length equals 14 residues. The V and J ends lost 2 bases and 4 bases, in that order; junction bases with no gene match: 2. CDR1 and CDR2 from the germline V gene are SGDLS and YYNGEE. CDR3 nucleotides: TGTGCCAGCAGCGTGACAGGGGGTGCAGATACGCAGTATTTT. Translation gives CASSVTGGADTQYF. Full variable domain (rest looked up from reference TRBV9 and TRBJ2-3): DSGVTQTPKHLITATGQRVTLRCSPRSGDLSVYWYQQSLDQGLQFLIQYYNGEERAKGNILERFSAQQFPDLHSELNLSSLELGDSALYFCASSVTGGADTQYFGPGTRLTVL.

This chain connects TRBV7-2 to TRBJ2-1, with 9 bases fitting TRBD1. Germline V CDR1 and CDR2: SGHTA, FQGNSA. V gave up 6 bases and J gave up 9 bases; unmatched junction bases: 12. The CDR3 runs 15 residues. In DNA form, the CDR3 reads TGTGCCAGCAGGCTTGGGGGACAGGGTTTGGGTGAGCAGTTCTTC. This gives the protein CASRLGGQGLGEQFF.

This chain uses TRBV9 with TRBJ2-7; TRBD2 is a possible D gene (7 bases). Germline V gene lookup returns CDR1 SGDLS and CDR2 YYNGEE. V was trimmed by 0 bases and J by 0 bases, leaving 13 bases between them. The CDR3 totals 16 residues. The CDR3 bases are TGTGCCAGCAGCGTAGGGGGGGGCCCTAGCTCCTACGAGCAGTACTTC. Its protein is CASSVGGGPSSYEQYF.

This clone was counted once. The chain joins TRBV1 to TRBJ2-3; the D segment call TRBD2 is taken from the table without a DNA check. TRBV1 is designated a pseudogene. The CDR3 is 15 amino acids. CDR3 in amino acids: CTSSGRLAGRGTQYF. CDR3 nucleotides: TGCACCAGCAGCGGCCGTCTAGCGGGGAGAGGTACGCAGTATTTT.

This rearrangement joins TRBV5-4 to TRBJ1-2; 9 bases align to TRBD1. The J segment lost 6 bases and the V segment lost 4 bases, leaving 13 bases of the junction unmatched. The CDR3 is 16 residues long. Germline CDR1 SGHNT, CDR2 YYREEE (reference sequence). The chain's CDR3 is CASSPSPTGGNNGYTF. The CDR3 nucleotides are TGTGCCAGCAGCCCCTCCCCGACAGGGGGTAATAATGGCTACACCTTC.

CDR3 nucleotides: TGCGCCAGCAGCTTGGTGGGGGCAGCCGGTGGTACAGATACGCAGTATTTT. Protein: CASSLVGAAGGTDTQYF. This sequence joins TRBV5-1 and TRBJ2-3, with D possibly being TRBD1 (6 bases). This CDR3 has 17 amino acids. Germline CDR1 is SGHRS and CDR2 is YFSETQ. Trimming removed 0 bases at V and 3 bases at J, with 17 bases between. The complete variable domain, with remaining parts taken from reference TRBV5-1 and TRBJ2-3, reads KAGVTQTPRYLIKTRGQQVTLSCSPISGHRSVSWYQQTPGQGLQFLFEYFSETQRNKGNFPGRFSGRQFSNSRSEMNVSTLELGDSALYLCASSLVGAAGGTDTQYFGPGTRLTVL.

The chain uses TRBV7-2 and TRBJ2-3; TRBD2 aligns across 13 bases. This CDR3 is 16 amino acids long. Germline loops: CDR1 SGHTA, CDR2 FQGNSA. After removal of 8 bases from V and 5 bases from J, the junction contained 10 bases not matched to a gene. Written as DNA, the CDR3 is TGTGCCAGCGGAGGACTAGCGGGGGCACTTTTAGATACGCAGTATTTT. Amino acids: CASGGLAGALLDTQYF.

This chain joins TRBV7-8 and TRBJ1-1; maybe TRBD1 (5 bases). The CDR3 totals 17 residues. CDR1 is SGHVS and CDR2 is FQNEAQ in the germline V gene. The V end lost 5 bases, the J end lost 3 bases, and 22 bases lay between the germline ends. The CDR3, as DNA: TGTGCCAGCAGCCGCCGGGTAGGGGTCAGGGTGGACACTGAAGCTTTCTTT. This gives the protein CASSRRVGVRVDTEAFF.

The chain employs TRBV5-1 and TRBJ1-5; TRBD1 aligns across 8 bases. Germline assignment: CDR1 SGHRS and CDR2 YFSETQ. The CDR3 is 15 amino acids. J was trimmed by 0 bases and V by 4 bases; bases with no gene match: 3. The CDR3 reads CASSTGQGSNQPQHF. The CDR3 DNA reads TGCGCCAGCAGCACCGGACAGGGTAGCAATCAGCCCCAGCATTTT.

V usage is TRBV5-1 and J usage is TRBJ2-7; the match to TRBD2 covers 12 bases. V lost 3 bases and J lost 5; bases outside the gene matches: 6. The V gene's germline CDR1 is SGHRS and CDR2 YFSETQ. The CDR3 has 15 amino acids. CDR3 in amino acids: CASSWPSGGADEQYF. The CDR3, as DNA: TGCGCCAGCAGCTGGCCTAGCGGGGGGGCTGACGAGCAGTACTTC.